This T cell receptor beta chain stems from a study of T cell responses to AZD1222 COVID-19 vaccine. In regard to this clone: Its antigen is unknown.

The germline V gene encodes CDR1 MDHEN and CDR2 SYDVKM. The V gene lost 3 bases and the J gene lost 1 base, with 10 bases spanning the gap. There are 14 residues in the CDR3. This table comes from immunoSEQ multiplex PCR, and its TCRdb copy is limited to in-frame clones, with some not included. The sample carries around 130,000 clones, approximately 90% recorded once. Study-wide results and caveats: Along spike, vaccine-associated CD4 TCRs were found throughout, with dominance at 160-218 and 743-854. Vaccination with two AZD1222 doses was followed by a rise in Spike-specific TCR breadth and depth. Baseline testing showed seropositivity in only a handful of AZD1222 recipients. Possibly, clonal diversity was underestimated; donors were largely white British and included more females.

This clonotype originated in an adult who received the AZD1222 COVID-19 vaccine. This sample comprised peripheral blood, obtained 28 days after the second AZD1222 dose. The genes are TRBV28 and TRBJ2-7; D is uncertain. The CDR3 here is CASSFARESYEQYF. CDR3 sequence (DNA): TGTGCCAGCAGTTTTGCCAGAGAGTCCTACGAGCAGTACTTC. The full variable domain, in which reference TRBV28 and TRBJ2-7 provide the parts outside the CDR3, is DVKVTQSSRYLVKRTGEKVFLECVQDMDHENMFWYRQDPGLGLRLIYFSYDVKMKEKGDIPEGYSVSREKKERFSLILESASTNQTSMYLCASSFARESYEQYFGPGTRLTVT.